The rows below give T cell receptor beta chains drawn from one sample of a study of circulating and synovial CD4+ cells in juvenile arthritis. The method was immunoSEQ multiplex PCR; TCRdb's version includes in-frame clones alone and lacks a portion of them. The sample records some 35,000 clones, just under 97% being singletons. The sample consisted of CD4+ T cells from blood. These receptors originate from a human donor with juvenile idiopathic arthritis. CDR3s include the opening cysteine and the closing phenylalanine or tryptophan. The D gene is left open where the match is weak. Clone sizes are given selectively: once, few, many, or a class where the clone is expanded.

-	-	TRBJ2-7	TRBV5-5	TGTGCCAGCAGCTTGGAGCGGAAAGGCTCCTACGAGCAGTACTTC	CASSLERKGSYEQYF
-	few	TRBJ1-6	TRBV21-1	TGTGCCAGCAACTTCTGTCCCTATCTCTATAATTCACCCCTCCACTTT	CASNFCPYLYNSPLHF
-	-	TRBJ1-1	TRBV2	TGTGCCAGCAGCGGCAGGGGTCTCAACACTGAAGCTTTCTTT	CASSGRGLNTEAFF
-	-	TRBJ1-1	TRBV2	TGTGCCAGCAGTGAAGCCTCCGCTTTCTTT	CASSEASAFF
TRBD1	-	TRBJ1-4	TRBV5-1	TGCGCCAGCCAAGGGGGCGGGGCAACTAATGAAAAACTGTTTTTT	CASQGGGATNEKLFF
-	-	TRBJ1-5	TRBV9	TGTGCCAGCAGCCTAGACAGGAATCAGCCCCAGCATTTT	CASSLDRNQPQHF
TRBD1	-	TRBJ1-5	TRBV25-1	TGTGCCAGCGCCGACAGGGAATACAATCAGCCCCAGCATTTT	CASADREYNQPQHF
TRBD1	-	TRBJ2-1	TRBV5-1	TGCGCCAGCAGACTAGGGGGCGGGTACAATGAGCAGTTCTTC	CASRLGGGYNEQFF
TRBD1	once	TRBJ1-2	TRBV6-6	TGTGCCAGCAGACCCTCAGGGGGTGCTAACTATGGCTACACCTTC	CASRPSGGANYGYTF
TRBD2	-	TRBJ2-7	TRBV19	TGTGCCAGTAGCTTTTCCGGGACTAGTCCCTACGAGCAGTACTTC	CASSFSGTSPYEQYF
TRBD2	-	TRBJ2-1	TRBV7-2	TGTGCCAGCAGCTTTAGGACTAGCGGGGGGGCATGGAATGAGCAGTTCTTC	CASSFRTSGGAWNEQFF
TRBD1	-	TRBJ1-1	TRBV18	TGTGCCAGCTCACAGGGACAGCCGAACACTGAAGCTTTCTTT	CASSQGQPNTEAFF
-	-	TRBJ1-3	TRBV4-1	TGCGCCAGCAGCCAAGAAGGAACAGGGTATTCTGGAAACACCATATATTTT	CASSQEGTGYSGNTIYF
TRBD2	-	TRBJ2-1	TRBV6-1	TGTGCCAGCAGTGAAGCGGTTAGCGGGGCTCTCGGCAATGAGCAGTTCTTC	CASSEAVSGALGNEQFF
-	-	TRBJ2-7	TRBV9	TGTGCCAGCAGCGCCTTAGGGACATCCTACGAGCAGTACTTC	CASSALGTSYEQYF
-	-	TRBJ2-2	TRBV29-1	TGCAGCGGCGTTAACACCGGGGAGCTGTTTTTT	CSGVNTGELFF
TRBD1	-	TRBJ1-6	TRBV30	TGTGCCTGGAGGGGGGGACAGAATAATTCACCCCTCCACTTT	CAWRGGQNNSPLHF
TRBD2	-	TRBJ2-1	TRBV11-3	TGTGCCAGCAGCTTAGAGGCGGGGGGGCCTGACAATGAGCAGTTCTTC	CASSLEAGGPDNEQFF
-	-	TRBJ1-2	TRBV15	TGTGCCACCAGCCCTACCCCCCATAACTATGGCTACACCTTC	CATSPTPHNYGYTF
-	-	TRBJ2-1	TRBV4-1	TGCGCCAGCAGCCAAGATCCCTCAGTAGCGGATTCTTCCTACAATGAGCAGTTCTTC	CASSQDPSVADSSYNEQFF
-	-	TRBJ1-5	TRBV7-2	TGTGCCAGCAGCTTAGTGCGTCGGGCCCAGCATTTT	CASSLVRRAQHF
-	-	TRBJ1-2	TRBV5-1	TGCGCCAGCAGCTTGGGGAGGGACGGCTATGGCTACACCTTC	CASSLGRDGYGYTF
-	-	TRBJ2-3	TRBV11-2	TGTGCCAGCAGCTTAAGGGGTAGCACCAGCACAGATACGCAGTATTTT	CASSLRGSTSTDTQYF
-	-	TRBJ1-1	TRBV5-1	TGCGCCAGCAGCTTGTTAGGGGTTGAGAACACTGAAGCTTTCTTT	CASSLLGVENTEAFF
TRBD2	-	TRBJ2-1	TRBV5-1	TGCGCCAGCACCATGGGGGGGTCCCGACAGAGCTCCTACAATGAGCAGTTCTTC	CASTMGGSRQSSYNEQFF
TRBD1	-	TRBJ2-2	TRBV10-3	TGTGCCATCAGTGGGGACAGGGTCTCCGGGGAGCTGTTTTTT	CAISGDRVSGELFF
-	once	TRBJ2-7	TRBV7-6	TGTGCCAGCAGCTTAACACAGATCGTTCCCCTCTACGAGCAGTACTTC	CASSLTQIVPLYEQYF
-	-	TRBJ2-3	TRBV5-6	TGTGCCAGCAGCTTCAATTACACAGGTACGCAGTATTTT	CASSFNYTGTQYF
-	-	TRBJ1-1	TRBV5-8	TGTGCCAGCAGCCGGGGGACTCCGAACACTGAAGCTTTCTTT	CASSRGTPNTEAFF
TRBD1	-	TRBJ2-2	TRBV11-1	TGTGCCAGCAGCTTAGAGACAGGGGGCCCCGGGGAGCTGTTTTTT	CASSLETGGPGELFF
TRBD1	-	TRBJ1-1	TRBV5-4	TGTGCCAGCAGCTTGGGTTCAGGGGGCGGAACTGAAGCTTTCTTT	CASSLGSGGGTEAFF
-	-	TRBJ1-5	TRBV18	TGTGCCAGCTCATCTACGTTTAGTAATAGCAATCAGCCCCAGCATTTT	CASSSTFSNSNQPQHF
TRBD2	-	TRBJ2-1	TRBV11-2	TGTGCCAGCAGCGCTCTGACTAGCGGATCCTACAATGAGCAGTTCTTC	CASSALTSGSYNEQFF
-	few	TRBJ2-7	TRBV6-6	TGTGCCAGCACCCCCGCAGGGGCTGGCCCCTACGAGCAGTACTTC	CASTPAGAGPYEQYF
-	-	TRBJ1-2	TRBV19	TGTGCCAGTAGTATGGGCTTAGCTAACTATGGCTACACCTTC	CASSMGLANYGYTF
TRBD2	-	TRBJ2-1	TRBV10-3	TGTGCCATCAACAGACTAGCGGGGGCCTACAATGAGCAGTTCTTC	CAINRLAGAYNEQFF
-	once	TRBJ2-1	TRBV6-6	TGTGCCAGCAGTTGGGACTCGACGGGTGAGCAGTTCTTC	CASSWDSTGEQFF
TRBD2	-	TRBJ2-3	TRBV29-1	TGCAGCGTTGAAGGTGGGCGGCTAGCGGGAGGGACTAGCACAGATACGCAGTATTTT	CSVEGGRLAGGTSTDTQYF
-	-	TRBJ2-3	TRBV5-1	TGCGCCAGCAGCATTGGCCACAGGGAAAATACGCAGTATTTT	CASSIGHRENTQYF
-	-	TRBJ2-7	TRBV7-6	TGTGCCAGCAGCTTAGCGCTGGGGGGAGCGAGCTCCTACGAGCAGTACTTC	CASSLALGGASSYEQYF
TRBD1	few	TRBJ1-2	TRBV7-9	TGTGCCAGCAGCTTAGCGGGGACAGGAGCCAACTATGGCTACACCTTC	CASSLAGTGANYGYTF
-	-	TRBJ2-1	TRBV7-3	TGTGCCAGCAGCTTAACTAGCAGTTCCTACAATGAGCAGTTCTTC	CASSLTSSSYNEQFF
-	once	TRBJ1-1	TRBV30	TGTGCCTGGAGTGTACAGGCGAACACTGAAGCTTTCTTT	CAWSVQANTEAFF
-	-	TRBJ2-5	TRBV2	TGTGCCAGCAGTGAACAGGGGGAGACCCAGTACTTC	CASSEQGETQYF
TRBD2	-	TRBJ2-1	TRBV2	TGTGCCAGCAACCGGGACCCCAAGCGGGAGGAATTGAGAAATGAGCAGTTCTTC	CASNRDPKREELRNEQFF
-	-	TRBJ1-6	TRBV27	TGTGCCAGCAGTTTAGCAGGTCGCAAGGATTCACCCCTCCACTTT	CASSLAGRKDSPLHF
TRBD1	-	TRBJ2-2	TRBV5-1	TGCGCCAGCAGCCTATTCTTGGTCGGGACAGGGCCGAACACCGGGGAGCTGTTTTTT	CASSLFLVGTGPNTGELFF
TRBD1	-	TRBJ2-3	TRBV5-1	TGCGCCAGCAGCAAGGACAGGGGAATCGGTACAGATACGCAGTATTTT	CASSKDRGIGTDTQYF
TRBD1	-	TRBJ1-6	TRBV13	TGTGCCAGCAGGCGACAGGGTCGGACTTCCCCCCTCCACTTT	CASRRQGRTSPLHF
TRBD2	-	TRBJ2-3	TRBV18	TGTGCCAGCTCACCTAGCGGGAGCACAGATACGCAGTATTTT	CASSPSGSTDTQYF
-	-	TRBJ2-2	TRBV2	TGTGCCAGCAGTCGGGAGAACACCGGGGAGCTGTTTTTT	CASSRENTGELFF
-	once	TRBJ1-2	TRBV18	TGTGCCAGCTCACCACAGGCAGGCTATGGCTACACCTTC	CASSPQAGYGYTF
-	-	TRBJ1-2	TRBV6-4	TGTGCCAGCAGTCTAGAAGGACACGCTAACTATGGCTACACCTTC	CASSLEGHANYGYTF
-	few	TRBJ2-1	TRBV27	TGTGCCAGCAGTTCCCCCCCATCCGGGAGCGATGAGCAGTTCTTC	CASSSPPSGSDEQFF
-	-	TRBJ1-1	TRBV28	TGTGCCAGCAGTCCTCGGACAAAAGCTTTCTTT	CASSPRTKAFF
-	-	TRBJ2-3	TRBV9	TGTGCCAGCAGCGAGGAGGGGGCTAGGTCAGATACGCAGTATTTT	CASSEEGARSDTQYF
-	-	TRBJ2-3	TRBV2	TGTGCCAGCAGCCAGGGTACCACAGATACGCAGTATTTT	CASSQGTTDTQYF